The TCR beta chain described here comes from a study of shared clonotypes between healthy human individuals. Assay: immunoSEQ multiplex PCR; the TCRdb copy retains only in-frame clones and omits some. The repertoire has around 510,000 clones, around 80% of them found once; the top ten carry more than 10%. The CDR3 is 15 residues long. Unmatched junction bases numbered 7, after V lost 4 bases and J lost 6 bases. Per the germline V gene, CDR1 is SGHKS and CDR2 is YYEKEE (reference sequence). Material: PBMCs. The receptor was isolated from a woman in her 40s in good health. Some clones in this sample may be carry-over from other donors' samples. The chain links TRBV5-5 to TRBJ2-1, with 10 bases fitting TRBD2. The DNA of the CDR3 is TGTGCCAGCAGCATAGCCGGGACTAGCGCCAATGAGCAGTTCTTC. Its translation is CASSIAGTSANEQFF.